The 26 T cell receptor beta chains in this list originate from one sample, sequenced in a study of shared T cell receptors in the human thymus (dated by TCRdb to the early 2020s). The library was generated by the immunoSEQ multiplex PCR assay. As stored in TCRdb, this immuneACCESS dataset retains in-frame rearrangements with V and J assigned. A fraction of the clones does not appear; measured against another copy, unresolved V genes explain less than half of the discrepancy, and the remainder lacks a known reason. This sample comprises hundreds of thousands of clones, around 87% of them detected only once. Of the sample, 0.0094% falls within the top ten clones. The sample also formed part of further work on human thymus T cells.

Sequencing was performed on thymocytes. These receptors were taken from a boy younger than two with a congenital heart defect. Donor details come from another sample of the same person, matched by shared clones.

V gene TRBV6-1 combines with J gene TRBJ2-3; a possible D gene is TRBD1 (6 bases). The ends were cut back, 4 bases at V and 6 bases at J, with 14 bases in the middle. The CDR3 has 14 amino acids. Germline-derived CDR1 and CDR2 are MNHNS and SASEGT. The CDR3 coding sequence is TGTGCCAGCAGTGTAACAGGGAACACGGATACGCAGTATTTT. Protein product: CASSVTGNTDTQYF.

This clone was found once. The DNA for the CDR3 is TGTGCCAGCAGGTCGACTAGCGGGACTGGGGAGACCCAGTACTTC. Amino acids: CASRSTSGTGETQYF. The J gene is TRBJ2-5, the V gene TRBV7-6, with 11 bases fitting TRBD2. The V gene end was trimmed by 6 bases and the J gene end by 5 bases; junction bases not matched to a gene: 8. CDR1 and CDR2 (germline): SGHVS, FNYEAQ. The CDR3 length is 15 residues.

The CDR3 DNA follows: TGCAGCGTCGCAGGGACACAGGATCGGGAGACCCAGTACTTC. Translating it yields CSVAGTQDRETQYF. The gene calls are TRBV29-1 and TRBJ2-5; a possible D gene is TRBD1 (6 bases). The CDR3 spans 14 residues. The V and J ends lost 6 bases and 5 bases respectively, with 19 bases between them. CDR1 is SQVTM and CDR2 is ANQGSEA in the germline V gene.

The CDR3 DNA sequence: TGTGCCAGCAGTTACAATCGGACAGGGGCTTCACCCCTCCACTTT. Translation gives CASSYNRTGASPLHF. This sequence joins TRBV6-6 and TRBJ1-6; 9 nucleotides line up with TRBD1. With V trimmed by 2 bases and J by 9 bases, 5 bases remained unmatched. The CDR3 spans 15 residues. Germline V gene data show CDR1 as MNHNY and CDR2 as SVGAGI (reference sequence).

V usage is TRBV4-1 and J usage is TRBJ2-7; no clear D. Looked up from germline, CDR1 is MGHRA and CDR2 is YSYEKL. The CDR3 extends over 15 amino acids. Trimming removed 0 bases at V and 2 bases at J, with 11 bases between. The chain's CDR3 is CASSQDRVTAYEQYF. As DNA, the CDR3 is TGCGCCAGCAGCCAAGATCGGGTTACCGCCTACGAGCAGTACTTC.

The V call is TRBV14, the J call TRBJ1-1; D is perhaps TRBD1 (5 bases). Trimming stripped 4 bases from V and 3 bases from J, with 15 bases between. Germline V gene data show CDR1 as SGHDN and CDR2 as FVKESK. This CDR3 has 15 amino acids. The CDR3 loop is CASSRNKRTYTEAFF. The CDR3 bases are TGTGCCAGCAGCCGAAACAAAAGGACATACACTGAAGCTTTCTTT.

This clone was seen a single time. The chain carries TRBV30 and TRBJ1-5; 7 positions match TRBD1. The germline V gene has CDR1 GTSNPN and CDR2 SVGIG (reference sequence). This CDR3 region has 15 residues. J was trimmed by 4 bases and V by 2 bases; bases with no gene match: 8. In nucleotides, the CDR3 is TGTGCCTGGAGTCGACAGGGACCGCCTAATCAGCCCCAGCATTTT. Protein product: CAWSRQGPPNQPQHF.

The CDR3 DNA reads as TGTGCCAGCCCCGAGGGGCGGGAGGACCAAGAGACCCAGTACTTC. Its translation is CASPEGREDQETQYF. The V call is TRBV6-1, the J call TRBJ2-5; 8 bases line up with TRBD2. With V trimmed by 8 bases and J by 0 bases, 8 bases remained unmatched. Germline V gene data show CDR1 as MNHNS and CDR2 as SASEGT. There are 15 residues in the CDR3.

This clone appeared once. The gene calls are TRBV5-1 and TRBJ1-4; D is possibly TRBD1 (5 bases). Looked up from germline, CDR1 is SGHRS and CDR2 is YFSETQ. CDR3 length: 16 residues. Trimming cost V 0 bases and J 6 bases, with 15 bases left between them. The CDR3, as DNA: TGCGCCAGCAGCTTGGGGGCCGAAGGGGCTCATGAAAAACTGTTTTTT. This sequence encodes CASSLGAEGAHEKLFF.

The V call is TRBV27, the J call TRBJ2-2; D perhaps matches TRBD2 (5 bases). V lost 1 base and J 1 base, leaving 7 bases between the germline ends. Germline CDR1 reads MNHEY; CDR2 reads SMNVEV (reference sequence). The CDR3 sequence is 15 residues long. The CDR3 loop reads CASSLCRGNTGELFF. The CDR3 region has the DNA TGTGCCAGCAGTTTATGTCGGGGGAACACCGGGGAGCTGTTTTTT.

The chain employs TRBV10-3 and TRBJ1-2, with a possible D match to TRBD1 (6 bases). The CDR3 contains 14 residues. The V gene's germline CDR1 is ENHRY and CDR2 SYGVKD. Trimming took 5 bases from V and 3 from J, leaving 13 bases between them. The CDR3 coding sequence is TGTGCCATCAGTACAAAACAGGGTGACTATGGCTACACCTTC. It encodes CAISTKQGDYGYTF.

This clone was observed once. This chain uses TRBV4-3 with TRBJ2-1; D perhaps matches TRBD2 (6 bases). This CDR3 is built from 13 residues. Germline V gene sequence: CDR1 LGHNA, CDR2 YSLEER. Between the trimmed V and J ends, which lost 3 bases and 7 bases, there was a span of 10 bases. For the CDR3, the DNA is TGCGCCAGCAGCCATCAACTAGCAAATGAGCAGTTCTTC. Protein product: CASSHQLANEQFF.

Comment on this clone: One end of the junction is discordant with germline, which a read error may explain. The same CDR3 is also encoded by other DNA sequences in this sample. This rearrangement joins TRBV27 to TRBJ1-6; a weak D match, TRBD1 (6 bases). The CDR3 is made up of 16 amino acids. From germline, CDR1 is MNHEY and CDR2 SMNVEV (reference sequence). The CDR3 sequence is CASGQGKGSYNSPLHF. In DNA, the CDR3 is TGTGCCAGCGGTCAGGGGAAGGGGTCCTATAATTCCCCCCTCCACTTT.

This chain connects TRBV7-2 to TRBJ2-7; 13 bases match TRBD2. This CDR3 has 17 amino acids. CDR1 is SGHTA and CDR2 is FQGNSA in the germline V gene. Trimming at V came to 5 bases and at J to 7 bases, leaving 14 bases not matched to a gene. CDR3 in DNA: TGTGCCAGCAGCCCAAGAGCCACTAGCGGGAGGGCCGGGGAGCAGTACTTC. The encoded protein is CASSPRATSGRAGEQYF.

CDR3 loop: CAISEYYRETQYF. CDR3 coding DNA: TGTGCCATCAGTGAGTACTACAGGGAGACCCAGTACTTC. The genes are TRBV10-3 and TRBJ2-5; D may be TRBD1 (5 bases). V gave up 1 base and J gave up 5 bases, with 8 bases separating them. Looked up from germline, CDR1 is ENHRY and CDR2 is SYGVKD. The length of the CDR3 is 13 residues.

This clone was seen a single time. The chain employs TRBV15 and TRBJ2-7, with 7 bases fitting TRBD1. The CDR3 runs to 15 residues. Trimming at V came to 1 base and at J to 3 bases, leaving 6 bases not matched to a gene. Germline loops: CDR1 LNHNV, CDR2 YYDKDF (reference sequence). In DNA, the CDR3 is TGTGCCACCAGCAGAGCTGGACAGGAGAGCTACGAGCAGTACTTC. Encoded protein: CATSRAGQESYEQYF. The full variable domain, in which reference TRBV15 and TRBJ2-7 provide the parts outside the CDR3, is DAMVIQNPRYQVTQFGKPVTLSCSQTLNHNVMYWYQQKSSQAPKLLFHYYDKDFNNEADTPDNFQSRRPNTSFCFLDIRSPGLGDTAMYLCATSRAGQESYEQYFGPGTRLTVT.

The chain employs TRBV27 and TRBJ1-1; 8 bases are shared with TRBD1. V lost 4 bases and J lost 0; bases outside the gene matches: 7. This CDR3 is built from 16 residues. Per the germline V gene, CDR1 is MNHEY and CDR2 is SMNVEV (reference sequence). This CDR3 is CASSYHRGSMNTEAFF. DNA for the CDR3: TGTGCCAGCAGTTACCACAGGGGGTCAATGAACACTGAAGCTTTCTTT.

This chain uses TRBV5-4 with TRBJ2-7; 15 bases align to TRBD2. The germline CDR1 and CDR2 sequences are SGHNT and YYREEE (reference sequence). The junction had 3 bases not matched to a gene; V was cut back by 0 bases and J by 5 bases. CDR3 length: 16 amino acids. CDR3 sequence reads: CASSLGGTSGRNEQYF. As DNA, the CDR3 is TGTGCCAGCAGCTTGGGGGGGACTAGCGGGAGGAACGAGCAGTACTTC.

The chain combines TRBV11-2 with TRBJ1-2; 8 bases fit TRBD1. The germline CDR1 and CDR2 sequences are SGHAT and FQNNGV. The CDR3 is 15 amino acids. V shed 5 bases, J shed 6 bases, and the junction held 11 bases outside the gene matches. This chain's CDR3 is CASSPPGAGGDGYTF. The DNA for the CDR3 is TGTGCCAGCAGCCCTCCCGGGGCAGGGGGCGATGGCTACACCTTC.

The chain has TRBV9 and TRBJ2-7, with 9 bases identical to TRBD1. From germline, CDR1 is SGDLS and CDR2 YYNGEE. V dropped 2 bases and J dropped 3; count of bases not matched to a gene: 3. CDR3 length: 14 amino acids. CDR3 nucleotide sequence: TGTGCCAGCAGCGTCGGGACAGGGATCTACGAGCAGTACTTC. Its protein is CASSVGTGIYEQYF.

This chain uses TRBV4-3 with TRBJ1-6; weak D call: TRBD1 (6 bases). V lost 2 bases and J lost 10, with 18 bases in between. The CDR3 spans 16 residues. Germline V lookup: CDR1 LGHNA, CDR2 YSLEER. CDR3 in amino acids: CASSQNRATLSSPLHF. CDR3 bases: TGCGCCAGCAGCCAAAACAGGGCAACTCTAAGCTCACCCCTCCACTTT.

The V gene is TRBV7-2, the J gene TRBJ1-5; D is possibly TRBD1 (5 bases). The CDR3 contains 14 residues. V was shortened by 2 bases and J by 4 bases, with 9 bases between the two germline ends. Germline CDR1 SGHTA, CDR2 FQGNSA. The CDR3 loop reads CASSLIGGNQPQHF. The CDR3 DNA reads TGTGCCAGCAGCTTAATCGGGGGAAATCAGCCCCAGCATTTT.

This rearrangement joins TRBV28 to TRBJ2-7, with TRBD1 as a possible D gene (5 bases). Trimming took off 6 bases at V and 0 bases at J, with 18 bases between the two ends. Germline lookup yields CDR1 MDHEN and CDR2 SYDVKM. The length of the CDR3 is 16 residues. The CDR3 sequence: CASRRLNDRNSYEQYF. The CDR3 nucleotides read TGTGCCAGCAGGCGCCTCAACGACAGAAACTCCTACGAGCAGTACTTC.

This clone came up once. The sample carries other DNA sequences with the same CDR3. The rearrangement joins TRBV28 to TRBJ1-5, with 8 bases fitting TRBD1. The germline V gene encodes CDR1 MDHEN and CDR2 SYDVKM. The CDR3 loop spans 15 amino acids. V dropped 3 bases and J dropped 1; count of bases not matched to a gene: 2. CDR3 loop: CASSFQGASNQPQHF. Here the CDR3 DNA reads TGTGCCAGCAGTTTCCAGGGGGCAAGCAATCAGCCCCAGCATTTT. The full variable domain, its missing parts supplied by reference TRBV28 and TRBJ1-5, is DVKVTQSSRYLVKRTGEKVFLECVQDMDHENMFWYRQDPGLGLRLIYFSYDVKMKEKGDIPEGYSVSREKKERFSLILESASTNQTSMYLCASSFQGASNQPQHFGDGTRLSIL.

In regard to this clone: Other DNA sequences in this specimen translate into the identical CDR3. The genes are TRBV4-3 and TRBJ1-2, with D hard to call. The V and J ends lost 0 bases and 2 bases respectively, with 7 bases between them. Germline V gene sequence: CDR1 LGHNA, CDR2 YSLEER. This CDR3 contains 14 residues. The chain's CDR3 is CASSQDEGNYGYTF. In DNA, the CDR3 is TGCGCCAGCAGCCAAGATGAGGGAAACTATGGCTACACCTTC.

The CDR3: CASSQEWGIGGEARSVRAFF. DNA of the CDR3: TGCGCCAGCAGCCAAGAATGGGGGATCGGGGGGGAGGCCCGGAGTGTGCGGGCTTTCTTT. The J gene is TRBJ1-1, the V gene TRBV4-3; a possible D gene is TRBD1 (5 bases). The CDR3 contains 20 residues. Trimming cost V 0 bases and J 11 bases, with 34 bases left between them. The germline V gene encodes CDR1 LGHNA and CDR2 YSLEER.